The 29 T cell receptor beta chains listed next were all sequenced from one sample in a study of cytomegalovirus exposure and HLA in healthy donors. A multiplex PCR was run with 60 Vbeta primers and 13 Jbeta primers. Assay: immunoSEQ multiplex PCR; the TCRdb copy retains only in-frame clones and omits some. The sample consists of about 120,000 clones, 72% of them appearing once. The sample taken for sequencing was PBMCs. The receptors originated from a man younger than 45 in good health and CMV-seronegative.

This clone occurred once. The gene calls are TRBV28 and TRBJ1-5, with D hard to call. Germline V gene sequence: CDR1 MDHEN, CDR2 SYDVKM. The CDR3 totals 16 residues. Trimming cost V 4 bases and J 7 bases, with 20 bases left between them. The CDR3 here is CASSSLIPGSLQPQHF. DNA for the CDR3: TGTGCCAGCAGTTCATTAATACCGGGGTCCTTACAGCCCCAGCATTTT.

The chain combines TRBV5-6 with TRBJ2-3; D perhaps matches TRBD2 (6 bases). The ends were cut back, 4 bases at V and 0 bases at J, with 15 bases in the middle. The germline CDR1 and CDR2 sequences are SGHDT and YYEEEE. This CDR3 has 16 amino acids. CDR3 in amino acids: CASSPKRTSSTDTQYF. CDR3 sequence (DNA): TGTGCCAGCAGCCCGAAACGTACTAGCAGCACAGATACGCAGTATTTT. The complete variable domain, with remaining parts taken from reference TRBV5-6 and TRBJ2-3, reads DAGVTQSPTHLIKTRGQQVTLRCSPKSGHDTVSWYQQALGQGPQFIFQYYEEEERQRGNFPDRFSGHQFPNYSSELNVNALLLGDSALYLCASSPKRTSSTDTQYFGPGTRLTVL.

In its sample, this clone was seen a few times. This rearrangement joins TRBV21-1 to TRBJ1-2; the tabulated D call, TRBD1, remains unverified against the DNA. TRBV21-1 is marked as a pseudogene. The CDR3 sequence is 15 residues long. The CDR3 DNA reads as TGTGCCAGCAGCAAAGCGCTATGGCAGGTTCTTGGCTACACCTTC. Translation gives CASSKALWQVLGYTF.

As regards this clone: The junction and the germline gene differ at one end; a read error may be behind it. V and J are TRBV4-2 and TRBJ1-3, with a possible D match to TRBD1 (6 bases). CDR1 and CDR2 (germline): LGHNA, YNFKEQ. The CDR3 extends over 17 amino acids. CDR3: CASSLIHGQSSGNTICF. In DNA form, the CDR3 reads TGTGCCAGCAGCCTAATCCACGGACAGAGCTCTGGAAACACCATATGTTTT.

The chain couples TRBV11-2 to TRBJ2-1; D is perhaps TRBD2 (5 bases). Germline V CDR1 and CDR2: SGHAT, FQNNGV. The ends were cut back, 0 bases at V and 10 bases at J, with 10 bases in the middle. This CDR3 is 13 amino acids long. CDR3 loop: CASSLDSPGEQFF. The CDR3 region has the DNA TGTGCCAGCAGCTTAGACTCTCCGGGGGAGCAGTTCTTC.

The gene calls are TRBV10-2 and TRBJ2-5, with D possibly matching TRBD1 (6 bases). The tail of the sequence fits TRBJ2-7 better, so the J call may be wrong. The length of the CDR3 is 14 residues. From germline, CDR1 is WSHSY and CDR2 SAAADI. The CDR3 protein is CASSGFGQIYEQYF. The CDR3 coding sequence is TGCGCCAGCAGCGGATTCGGACAGATCTACGAGCAGTACTTC.

The sample holds a few counts of this clone. V and J are TRBV7-9 and TRBJ2-7, with 10 positions matching TRBD2. CDR1 and CDR2 from the germline V gene are SEHNR and FQNEAQ (reference sequence). This CDR3 is built from 16 residues. Trimming cost V 5 bases and J 2 bases; bases outside gene matches: 9. CDR3 coding DNA: TGTGCCAGCAGCCCGCCCGGGCTAGCGGGGGCCTACGAGCAGTACTTC. Amino acid sequence: CASSPPGLAGAYEQYF.

The V gene is TRBV18, the J gene TRBJ1-2; 10 nucleotides agree with TRBD1. This CDR3 region has 15 residues. Per the germline V gene, CDR1 is KGHSH and CDR2 is LQKENI. The junction had 6 bases not matched to a gene; V was cut back by 1 base and J by 7 bases. This chain's CDR3 is CASSPRDRGEGGYTF. CDR3 in DNA: TGTGCCAGCTCACCACGGGACAGGGGCGAGGGTGGCTACACCTTC.

The genes are TRBV29-1 and TRBJ1-2; D remains ambiguous. V lost 4 bases, J lost 7 bases, and 10 bases lay in between. Per the germline V gene, CDR1 is SQVTM and CDR2 is ANQGSEA. CDR3 length equals 11 residues. The CDR3 bases are TGCAGCGTTGTAGACATGAGTGGCTACACCTTC. Translating it yields CSVVDMSGYTF.

The chain employs TRBV10-3 and TRBJ2-7; D is possibly TRBD2 (5 bases). This CDR3 has 14 amino acids. CDR1 is ENHRY, CDR2 SYGVKD, per germline. Trimming removed 7 bases from V and 2 bases from J, with 15 bases in between. CDR3 amino acids: CAIIASPPPYEQYF. The CDR3, as DNA: TGTGCCATCATAGCGAGTCCCCCCCCCTACGAGCAGTACTTC.

V and J are TRBV4-1 and TRBJ2-7; TRBD2 might be the D (5 bases). Germline loops: CDR1 MGHRA, CDR2 YSYEKL. Trimming took 0 bases from V and 3 from J, leaving 15 bases between them. The CDR3 is 16 residues long. For the CDR3, the DNA is TGCGCCAGCAGCCAAGATTCTGTAACGGGGTACTACGAGCAGTACTTC. Translated, it gives CASSQDSVTGYYEQYF.

The genes are TRBV4-1 and TRBJ2-5, with D possibly TRBD1 on 5 matching bases. The assigned J gene may be wrong: the sequence end matches TRBJ2-7 better. Germline V gives CDR1 MGHRA, CDR2 YSYEKL. CDR3 size: 17 residues. The CDR3 DNA follows: TGCGCCAGCAGCCAAGACAAACTGGGGCGTTTAGTATACGAGCAGTACTTC. Translating gives CASSQDKLGRLVYEQYF.

The chain carries TRBV30 and TRBJ2-5; tentative D call: TRBD2 (6 bases). Trimming took off 6 bases at V and 5 bases at J, with 22 bases between the two ends. The CDR3 is 15 amino acids. Germline-derived CDR1 and CDR2 are GTSNPN and SVGIG (reference sequence). DNA of the CDR3: TGTGCCTGCAGGGATAGCGGTACCGGGTTCGAGACCCAGTACTTC. Residues: CACRDSGTGFETQYF.

The V call is TRBV7-2, the J call TRBJ1-3; D may be TRBD1 (5 bases). Between the trimmed V and J ends, which lost 1 base and 4 bases, there was a span of 14 bases. This CDR3 has 16 amino acids. Looked up from germline, CDR1 is SGHTA and CDR2 is FQGNSA. The CDR3 sequence: CASSLDSGGGGNTIYF. The DNA for the CDR3 is TGTGCCAGCAGCTTAGATAGCGGTGGGGGAGGAAACACCATATATTTT.

This chain connects TRBV5-6 to TRBJ2-7; TRBD2 agrees at 11 bases. Germline CDR1 is SGHDT and CDR2 is YYEEEE. The CDR3 consists of 16 residues. V shed 2 bases, J shed 6 bases, and the junction held 10 bases outside the gene matches. The CDR3 here is CASSFLSTSGDAEQYF. The CDR3 coding sequence is TGTGCCAGCAGCTTTTTATCGACTAGCGGGGATGCCGAGCAGTACTTC.

The CDR3 nucleotides are TGTGCCAGCATCAAACCGGGACAGGGCTACGAGCAGTACTTC. It translates to CASIKPGQGYEQYF. The rearrangement uses TRBV6-1 and TRBJ2-7; 9 nucleotides line up with TRBD1. V lost 7 bases, J lost 3 bases, and 7 bases stayed unmatched. CDR1 and CDR2 from the germline V gene are MNHNS and SASEGT. The CDR3 contains 14 residues.

This sequence joins TRBV2 and TRBJ1-2; a possible D gene is TRBD1 (6 bases). V was cut by 5 bases and J by 4 bases, with 14 bases left in between. The CDR3 is 14 residues long. The germline V gene has CDR1 SNHLY and CDR2 FYNNEI. This CDR3 is CASSPGGGTYGYTF. The CDR3 DNA sequence: TGTGCCAGCAGTCCGGGAGGGGGTACCTATGGCTACACCTTC. The whole variable domain, remainder taken from reference TRBV2 and TRBJ1-2, is EPEVTQTPSHQVTQMGQEVILRCVPISNHLYFYWYRQILGQKVEFLVSFYNNEISEKSEIFDDQFSVERPDGSNFTLKIRSTKLEDSAMYFCASSPGGGTYGYTFGSGTRLTVV.

The gene calls are TRBV7-3 and TRBJ1-6; D ambiguous. The CDR3 consists of 12 residues. Germline V gene sequence: CDR1 SGHTA, CDR2 FQGTGA. V was cut by 3 bases and J by 10 bases, with 7 bases left in between. The CDR3 loop is CASSLVRSPLHF. DNA for the CDR3: TGTGCCAGCAGCTTGGTCAGGTCACCCCTCCACTTT.

The table lists this clone with a count of one. J is TRBJ2-7 and V is TRBV11-3; maybe TRBD1 (5 bases). V lost 6 bases and J 4 bases, leaving 10 bases between the germline ends. This CDR3 region has 12 residues. Germline CDR1 is SGHNT and CDR2 is YENEEA. CDR3 nucleotide sequence: TGTGCCAGCAGTCAAGGGGAATACGAGCAGTACTTC. Amino acids: CASSQGEYEQYF.

This clone was seen only a few times. This rearrangement joins TRBV27 to TRBJ2-7; tentative D call: TRBD2 (6 bases). The germline CDR1 and CDR2 sequences are MNHEY and SMNVEV (reference sequence). CDR3 length: 13 amino acids. Trimming removed 5 bases at V and 7 bases at J, with 15 bases between. The chain's CDR3 is CASSPIGGPEQYF. For the CDR3, the DNA is TGTGCCAGCAGTCCCATCGGGGGACCTGAGCAGTACTTC.

The rearrangement uses TRBV6-1 and TRBJ2-3; D gene ambiguous. CDR3 length equals 14 residues. Trimming took 5 bases from V and 7 from J, leaving 16 bases between them. From germline, CDR1 is MNHNS and CDR2 SASEGT. In DNA, the CDR3 is TGTGCCAGCAGTCCGTCCCAGGCTACCTATACGCAGTATTTT. It codes for CASSPSQATYTQYF.

This chain connects TRBV28 to TRBJ2-5; a possible D gene is TRBD2 (7 bases). The CDR3 totals 17 residues. Deletions cut 1 base from V and 3 bases from J, with 18 bases between. Germline V gene sequence: CDR1 MDHEN, CDR2 SYDVKM. The DNA of the CDR3 is TGTGCCAGCAGTTTATTGGGGGGGGCCCTAGCCAAAGAGACCCAGTACTTC. It is translated as CASSLLGGALAKETQYF. Combining the CDR3 with reference TRBV28 and TRBJ2-5 gives the whole variable domain DVKVTQSSRYLVKRTGEKVFLECVQDMDHENMFWYRQDPGLGLRLIYFSYDVKMKEKGDIPEGYSVSREKKERFSLILESASTNQTSMYLCASSLLGGALAKETQYFGPGTRLLVL.

The rearrangement uses TRBV5-1 and TRBJ1-1; D is unclear. V lost 1 base to trimming and J lost 0 bases, with 10 bases between them. This CDR3 is 15 amino acids long. Germline values: CDR1 SGHRS, CDR2 YFSETQ. The CDR3 reads CASSLSSGVNTEAFF. The CDR3 DNA reads as TGCGCCAGCAGCTTGTCGTCAGGTGTGAACACTGAAGCTTTCTTT.

The J gene is TRBJ1-5, the V gene TRBV6-6; maybe TRBD1 (5 bases). The CDR3 totals 11 residues. The ends were cut back, 8 bases at V and 5 bases at J, with 7 bases in the middle. Germline V gene data show CDR1 as MNHNY and CDR2 as SVGAGI (reference sequence). For the CDR3, the DNA is TGTGCCAGCGGGGCCGATCAGCCCCAGCATTTT. It translates to CASGADQPQHF.

This sequence joins TRBV4-2 and TRBJ2-7; TRBD2 agrees at 9 bases. The CDR3 runs to 15 residues. The germline gives CDR1 LGHNA, CDR2 YNFKEQ. Trimming took 4 bases from V and 4 from J; bases not matched to a gene: 8. The chain's CDR3 is CASSPRGAGGYEQYF. In DNA form, the CDR3 reads TGTGCCAGCAGCCCCCGCGGAGCGGGGGGTTACGAGCAGTACTTC.

The rearrangement uses TRBV28 and TRBJ2-7; TRBD1 might be the D (6 bases). CDR1 and CDR2 (germline): MDHEN, SYDVKM. The CDR3 loop spans 15 amino acids. V was cut by 5 bases and J by 1 base, with 15 bases left in between. CDR3 sequence: CASSQRWQGSYEQYF. DNA of the CDR3: TGTGCCAGCAGTCAAAGGTGGCAGGGGTCCTACGAGCAGTACTTC.

The V and J genes are TRBV7-9 and TRBJ1-4; 10 bases agree with TRBD1. Germline-derived CDR1 and CDR2 are SEHNR and FQNEAQ (reference sequence). J lost 8 bases, V lost 3 bases, and 3 bases had no gene match. The CDR3 runs to 14 residues. The CDR3 bases are TGTGCCAGCAGCTTTGACAGGGGGCAGGAAAAACTGTTTTTT. Its translation is CASSFDRGQEKLFF.

CDR3 region: CASSPRIHNEQFF. CDR3 in DNA: TGTGCCAGCAGCCCCAGGATACACAATGAGCAGTTCTTC. The chain has TRBV7-7 and TRBJ2-1; D gene ambiguous. Germline loops: CDR1 SSHAT, CDR2 FNYEAQ (reference sequence). V was cut by 5 bases and J by 5 bases, with 10 bases left in between. The CDR3 sequence is 13 residues long.

This clone occurred a few times. V and J are TRBV29-1 and TRBJ1-1, with D unresolved. The ends were cut back, 8 bases at V and 3 bases at J, with 13 bases in the middle. In germline, CDR1 is SQVTM, CDR2 ANQGSEA. This CDR3 is built from 12 residues. The CDR3 protein is CSTQQVDTEAFF. The CDR3 nucleotides read TGCAGCACGCAGCAGGTTGACACTGAAGCTTTCTTT.